One and the same sample provided the 28 T cell receptor beta chains below, sequenced in a study of cytomegalovirus exposure and HLA in healthy donors. The data were produced by immunoSEQ multiplex PCR, yet TCRdb's version contains in-frame clones alone and is incomplete. The table shows about 160,000 clones, with 70% to 90% occurring only once. The sequenced sample consisted of PBMCs. The receptors here all came from a woman aged 18-29 years in good health and CMV-seronegative.

The rearrangement uses TRBV4-3 and TRBJ1-2; possible D gene TRBD1, 5 bases. There are 16 residues in the CDR3. Germline V CDR1 and CDR2: LGHNA, YSLEER. V lost 1 base, J lost 1 base, and 13 bases lay in between. The CDR3 loop is CASSQAIQGNNYGYTF. The CDR3 nucleotides are TGCGCCAGCAGCCAAGCGATCCAGGGAAATAACTATGGCTACACCTTC.

The chain links TRBV9 to TRBJ2-1, with TRBD2 matching over 9 bases. Losses at the gene ends were 3 bases for V and 8 bases for J; bases not matched to a gene: 6. Germline loops: CDR1 SGDLS, CDR2 YYNGEE. The CDR3 has 14 amino acids. The CDR3 protein is CASSAGTSLYEQFF. CDR3 in DNA: TGTGCCAGCAGCGCCGGGACTAGCTTGTATGAGCAGTTCTTC.

The rearrangement links TRBV4-1 to TRBJ2-7; TRBD2 is a possible D gene (6 bases). The germline V gene encodes CDR1 MGHRA and CDR2 YSYEKL. This CDR3 spans 16 amino acids. The V gene lost 0 bases and the J gene lost 0 bases, with 12 bases spanning the gap. Here the CDR3 DNA reads TGCGCCAGCAGCCAAGACGGTCCTAGCGCCTCCTACGAGCAGTACTTC. Amino acids: CASSQDGPSASYEQYF.

The chain's CDR3 is CAWTRALISGTEAFF. CDR3 in DNA: TGTGCCTGGACCAGGGCTTTGATATCGGGCACTGAAGCTTTCTTT. The chain combines TRBV30 with TRBJ1-1; a weak D match, TRBD1 (5 bases). The CDR3 is made up of 15 amino acids. Germline loops: CDR1 GTSNPN, CDR2 SVGIG (reference sequence). The V and J ends lost 4 bases and 4 bases respectively, with 19 bases between them.

As DNA, the CDR3 is TGTGCCAGCAGCCAAGACGATGAGAGGTATTTTGGAAACACCATATATTTT. Encoded protein: CASSQDDERYFGNTIYF. The chain is built from TRBV4-2 and TRBJ1-3; D remains unclear. The CDR3 length is 17 residues. Per the germline V gene, CDR1 is LGHNA and CDR2 is YNFKEQ. The V end was cut by 0 bases, the J end by 3 bases, with 15 bases between.

This clone occurred a few times. The rearrangement joins TRBV28 to TRBJ1-6; D gene ambiguous. Trimming shortened V by 4 bases and J by 12 bases, and 10 bases separated the two germline ends. Germline CDR1 MDHEN, CDR2 SYDVKM. The CDR3 covers 12 residues. The CDR3 nucleotides are TGTGCCAGCAGTTCCCTCCGGGTACCCCTCCACTTT. Encoded protein: CASSSLRVPLHF.

The chain is built from TRBV6-4 and TRBJ2-1, with 10 bases that match TRBD2. The CDR3 totals 15 residues. Germline V gives CDR1 MRHNA, CDR2 SNTAGT. With 4 bases clipped from V and 6 bases from J, the junction kept 6 bases outside the gene matches. The CDR3 DNA reads as TGTGCCAGCAGTGGACAGCGGGGGGGCGTCAATGAGCAGTTCTTC. The encoded protein is CASSGQRGGVNEQFF.

The rearrangement joins TRBV6-5 to TRBJ2-1; 12 nucleotides line up with TRBD2. This CDR3 comprises 15 residues. Germline-derived CDR1 and CDR2 are MNHEY and SVGAGI. After removal of 2 bases from V and 15 bases from J, the junction contained 11 bases not matched to a gene. This CDR3 reads CASSYISSGREGMFF. The DNA for the CDR3 is TGTGCCAGCAGTTACATATCTAGCGGGAGGGAGGGCATGTTCTTC.

The sample holds one count of this clone. The chain carries TRBV25-1 and TRBJ1-1, with D unresolved. The length of the CDR3 is 14 residues. The germline gives CDR1 MGHDK, CDR2 SYGVNS. With 4 bases removed from V and 0 bases from J, the gap between germline ends came to 9 bases. The CDR3 DNA reads TGTGCCAGCAGTGTGGGAGGGATGAACACTGAAGCTTTCTTT. Translation gives CASSVGGMNTEAFF.

This chain uses TRBV12-5 with TRBJ1-1; D call uncertain. Germline CDR1 and CDR2: LGHNT and FRNRAP. The V end lost 5 bases, the J end lost 1 base, and 8 bases lay between the germline ends. CDR3 length: 13 amino acids. The CDR3 protein is CASGTHSNTEAFF. CDR3 DNA sequence: TGTGCTAGTGGTACTCATTCGAACACTGAAGCTTTCTTT.

The CDR3 spells CASGLRLAREDEQYF. The CDR3 DNA follows: TGTGCTAGTGGTTTGAGACTAGCGAGGGAAGACGAGCAGTACTTC. The V gene is TRBV12-5, the J gene TRBJ2-7, with 8 nucleotides matching TRBD2. Per the germline V gene, CDR1 is LGHNT and CDR2 is FRNRAP. This CDR3 contains 15 residues. Trimming at V came to 2 bases and at J to 5 bases, leaving 8 bases not matched to a gene. Variable domain in full (rest from reference TRBV12-5 and TRBJ2-7): DARVTQTPRHKVTEMGQEVTMRCQPILGHNTVFWYRQTMMQGLELLAYFRNRAPLDDSGMPKDRFSAEMPDATLATLKIQPSEPRDSAVYFCASGLRLAREDEQYFGPGTRLTVT.

The rearrangement uses TRBV5-1 and TRBJ2-1; 13 nucleotides agree with TRBD2. This CDR3 contains 16 residues. Germline V lookup: CDR1 SGHRS, CDR2 YFSETQ. Trimming took 4 bases from V and 7 from J; bases not matched to a gene: 8. The DNA of the CDR3 is TGCGCCAGCAGCCCGAGGAGACTAGCGGGAGGAAATGAGCAGTTCTTC. This sequence encodes CASSPRRLAGGNEQFF.

The chain recombines TRBV4-3 with TRBJ2-2; a possible D gene is TRBD2 (6 bases). CDR3 length: 15 amino acids. The germline V gene encodes CDR1 LGHNA and CDR2 YSLEER. Deletions cut 2 bases from V and 8 bases from J, with 15 bases between. CDR3: CASSQLLGGPGELFF. The CDR3 nucleotides are TGCGCCAGCAGCCAATTACTGGGGGGTCCGGGGGAGCTGTTTTTT.

This clone is a singleton in its sample. The V gene is TRBV4-2, the J gene TRBJ2-7; 9 positions match TRBD2. Germline V CDR1 and CDR2: LGHNA, YNFKEQ. V dropped 0 bases and J dropped 0; count of bases not matched to a gene: 3. This CDR3 has 16 amino acids. The CDR3 sequence is CASSQEAGGSSYEQYF. The DNA of the CDR3 is TGTGCCAGCAGCCAAGAGGCGGGGGGGAGCTCCTACGAGCAGTACTTC.

The chain has TRBV29-1 and TRBJ1-1; 7 bases are shared with TRBD1. Germline values: CDR1 SQVTM, CDR2 ANQGSEA. With V trimmed by 6 bases and J by 5 bases, 6 bases remained unmatched. CDR3 length equals 12 residues. CDR3 sequence (DNA): TGCAGCGTCGATAACAGGGGAACTGAAGCTTTCTTT. Its protein product is CSVDNRGTEAFF. The full variable domain, rest sourced from reference TRBV29-1 and TRBJ1-1, is SAVISQKPSRDICQRGTSLTIQCQVDSQVTMMFWYRQQPGQSLTLIATANQGSEATYESGFVIDKFPISRPNLTFSTLTVSNMSPEDSSIYLCSVDNRGTEAFFGQGTRLTVV.

This chain links TRBV2 with TRBJ2-7; D perhaps matches TRBD2 (6 bases). This CDR3 spans 12 amino acids. Trimming shortened V by 4 bases and J by 3 bases, and 7 bases separated the two germline ends. Germline V lookup: CDR1 SNHLY, CDR2 FYNNEI. CDR3 residues: CASSVEGYEQYF. The DNA of the CDR3 is TGTGCCAGCAGTGTGGAGGGCTACGAGCAGTACTTC.

The chain carries TRBV9 and TRBJ2-1; D not resolved. The ends were cut back, 4 bases at V and 2 bases at J, with 4 bases in the middle. The CDR3 is 12 residues long. Germline assignment: CDR1 SGDLS and CDR2 YYNGEE. This CDR3 reads CASSFTYNEQFF. The DNA of the CDR3 is TGTGCCAGCAGCTTTACCTACAATGAGCAGTTCTTC.

This chain connects TRBV11-2 to TRBJ1-5, with 7 bases lining up with TRBD1. The V and J ends lost 0 bases and 7 bases, in that order; junction bases with no gene match: 9. The CDR3 extends over 16 amino acids. CDR1 SGHAT and CDR2 FQNNGV come from the germline V gene. In nucleotides, the CDR3 is TGTGCCAGCAGCTTAGATCCGGGAGGGGGCAGACAGCCCCAGCATTTT. Its protein product is CASSLDPGGGRQPQHF.

This clone has only a few counts. The chain recombines TRBV6-4 with TRBJ1-2, with 8 positions matching TRBD1. The CDR3 runs to 14 residues. The germline V gene has CDR1 MRHNA and CDR2 SNTAGT. V lost 3 bases, J lost 4 bases, and 4 bases stayed unmatched. DNA of the CDR3: TGTGCCAGCAGTGAAACTACAGGGGGCTATGGCTACACCTTC. Translating gives CASSETTGGYGYTF.

This clone showed up just once. V is TRBV10-2 and J is TRBJ1-5; TRBD1 agrees at 9 bases. CDR3 length: 14 residues. V trimming: 4 bases; J trimming: 7 bases; junction bases outside the gene matches: 5. CDR1 WSHSY and CDR2 SAAADI come from the germline V gene. CDR3 DNA: TGCGCCAGCAGTGGATCCACAGGGGGCCAGCCCCAGCATTTT. Translated, it gives CASSGSTGGQPQHF.

V is TRBV4-3 and J is TRBJ1-1; 11 positions agree with TRBD1. The germline CDR1 and CDR2 sequences are LGHNA and YSLEER. The CDR3 extends over 16 amino acids. Unmatched junction bases numbered 9, after V lost 6 bases and J lost 3 bases. The DNA of the CDR3 is TGCGCCAGCAGTCCCGGACAGGGGGCCCCGTACACTGAAGCTTTCTTT. This sequence encodes CASSPGQGAPYTEAFF.

The chain recombines TRBV5-6 with TRBJ2-7; perhaps TRBD2 as D (6 bases). Trimming left V 4 bases short and J 0 bases short, with 11 bases between. CDR3 length: 14 residues. CDR1 SGHDT and CDR2 YYEEEE come from the germline V gene. The CDR3 here is CASSLGEVSYEQYF. DNA for the CDR3: TGTGCCAGCAGCCTCGGGGAGGTCTCCTACGAGCAGTACTTC.

The chain carries TRBV6-1 and TRBJ1-1; 10 bases align to TRBD1. V lost 7 bases to trimming and J lost 7 bases; unmatched junction nucleotides: 9. Germline V gene lookup returns CDR1 MNHNS and CDR2 SASEGT. The CDR3 covers 14 residues. This CDR3 reads CASIGTGVSSEAFF. The DNA of the CDR3 is TGTGCCAGCATCGGGACAGGGGTCTCTAGTGAAGCTTTCTTT.

J is TRBJ2-7 and V is TRBV6-1, with 8 bases that match TRBD2. CDR3 size: 14 residues. The V segment lost 10 bases and the J segment 3 bases; nucleotides outside the gene matches: 11. The germline V gene encodes CDR1 MNHNS and CDR2 SASEGT. The CDR3 sequence: CATESGLAYYEQYF. The DNA for the CDR3 is TGTGCCACCGAAAGTGGACTAGCCTACTACGAGCAGTACTTC.

The chain is built from TRBV5-4 and TRBJ1-2, with 8 nucleotides matching TRBD1. Germline V gene data show CDR1 as SGHNT and CDR2 as YYREEE (reference sequence). The CDR3 has 16 residues. The J segment lost 4 bases and the V segment lost 6 bases, leaving 14 bases of the junction unmatched. CDR3 DNA sequence: TGTGCCAGCAAGGGGATCGGGGACAGGTCTCCCTATGGCTACACCTTC. Translation: CASKGIGDRSPYGYTF.

V usage is TRBV6-1 and J usage is TRBJ2-3; D is possibly TRBD1 (5 bases). With 1 base removed from V and 4 bases from J, the gap between germline ends came to 12 bases. CDR1 MNHNS and CDR2 SASEGT come from the germline V gene. This CDR3 spans 15 amino acids. DNA of the CDR3: TGTGCCAGCAGTGAAGTTGTCAGGGTCCCAGATACGCAGTATTTT. Its translation is CASSEVVRVPDTQYF.

This chain links TRBV4-3 with TRBJ2-1, with 7 positions matching TRBD2. V dropped 1 base and J dropped 4; count of bases not matched to a gene: 10. Germline CDR1 LGHNA, CDR2 YSLEER. The CDR3 extends over 17 amino acids. Here the CDR3 DNA reads TGCGCCAGCAGCCAAGTTGGGAGCGGGACCTTTTACAATGAGCAGTTCTTC. It encodes CASSQVGSGTFYNEQFF.

The chain couples TRBV27 to TRBJ2-1, with 9 positions matching TRBD1. V trimming: 5 bases; J trimming: 0 bases; junction bases outside the gene matches: 5. CDR1 is MNHEY, CDR2 SMNVEV, per germline (reference sequence). The CDR3 length is 16 residues. CDR3 coding DNA: TGTGCCAGCAGTAGGGCGGGACAGGGCTCCTACAATGAGCAGTTCTTC. It translates to CASSRAGQGSYNEQFF.